This T cell receptor (beta chain) was identified during a study of cytomegalovirus exposure and HLA in healthy donors. Findings and caveats of the study: Sequencing likely generated an artifact that appeared as a cluster of highly shared sequence variants.

Germline CDR1 is SGHTA and CDR2 is FQGNSA. Trimming took 5 bases from V and 8 from J, leaving 15 bases between them. The CDR3 consists of 13 residues. The study sampled nominally healthy donors, though unrecorded immune exposures were likely. About this clone itself: Its matching antigen is unknown.

PCR employed 60 Vbeta and 13 Jbeta primers. Sequencing used immunoSEQ multiplex PCR; TCRdb keeps in-frame clones, though not all of them. This table lists 140,000 or so clones. This sequence was found in a male donor in good health and CMV-seronegative. The chain combines TRBV7-2 with TRBJ1-1, with D uncertain. Sample: PBMCs. The CDR3 coding sequence is TGTGCCAGCAGCCATGGGCCCTCAAGAGAAGCTTTCTTT. It is translated as CASSHGPSREAFF.